A selection of T cell receptor beta chains follows, all from one sample in a study of cytomegalovirus exposure and HLA in healthy donors. Libraries were prepared by immunoSEQ multiplex PCR; TCRdb keeps only in-frame clonotypes and omits some of them. The table records about 170,000 clones, 82% of them present only once. The sequenced material came from PBMCs. The receptors stem from a girl between 5 and 17 years old in good health and CMV-seropositive. The CDR3 runs from the conserved cysteine through the conserved F or W. The order of the fields is V gene, clone size, J gene, D gene, CDR3 DNA, CDR3 protein. A D gene is named only where the DNA matches it firmly. Clone size appears in some rows only: once, few, many, or a class for an expanded clone.

>TRBV27|once|TRBJ1-1|NA
TGTGCCAGCAGACCCGGAGTAGAGGCTGAAGCTTTCTTT
CASRPGVEAEAFF
>TRBV9|few|TRBJ2-2|NA
TGTGCCAGCAGCGTTGGTCGGAGAGACACCGGGGAGCTGTTTTTT
CASSVGRRDTGELFF
>TRBV7-8|NA|TRBJ1-1|NA
TGTGCCAGCAGCCTCCGCCTTTCAAATGAGGACACTGAAGCTTTCTTT
CASSLRLSNEDTEAFF
>TRBV29-1|once|TRBJ2-3|TRBD2
TGCAGCGTTGTGGGGCTGACTAGCGGGAGGGCCGCAGATACGCAGTATTTT
CSVVGLTSGRAADTQYF
>TRBV25-1|NA|TRBJ2-2|TRBD1
TGTGCCAGCAGTGACCCCCGGGACAGGGGTGACACCGGGGAGCTGTTTTTT
CASSDPRDRGDTGELFF
>TRBV9|few|TRBJ1-1|NA
TGTGCCAGCAGCGTAGTGGACACGGACCCTGAAGCTTTCTTT
CASSVVDTDPEAFF
>TRBV27|NA|TRBJ2-2|NA
TGTGCCAGCAGTTTATCGGGCAGGCCTACCACCGGGGAGCTGTTTTTT
CASSLSGRPTTGELFF
>TRBV19|NA|TRBJ1-4|NA
TGTGCCAGTAGTATAGTCGACATTGGGACTAATGAAAAACTGTTTTTT
CASSIVDIGTNEKLFF
>TRBV7-4|NA|TRBJ1-1|TRBD1
TGTGCCAGCAGCCTACACAGGGGGCGCTTCAATCGGGATAACACTGAAGCTTTCTTT
CASSLHRGRFNRDNTEAFF
>TRBV7-9|NA|TRBJ1-1|TRBD1
TGTGCCAGCAGCGTGACAGGGGGAGCTTTGAACACTGAAGCTTTCTTT
CASSVTGGALNTEAFF
>TRBV5-1|NA|TRBJ2-7|TRBD2
TGCGCCAGCAGCCCCTCAATAGCGGGAGAGCCCTACGAGCAGTACTTC
CASSPSIAGEPYEQYF
>TRBV11-1|once|TRBJ2-5|NA
TGTGCCAGCAGCTTAGCCAGGGGGGAAGAGACCCAGTACTTC
CASSLARGEETQYF
>TRBV9|once|TRBJ2-1|NA
TGTGCCAGCAGCGACACCGGGACAACCAATGAGCAGTTCTTC
CASSDTGTTNEQFF
>TRBV27|NA|TRBJ2-1|NA
TGTGCCAGCAGGGTTCGAGGGGAGCAGTTCTTC
CASRVRGEQFF
>TRBV6-5|NA|TRBJ2-7|TRBD2
TGTGCCAGCAGTTACGACACTAGCGGGAGAGCGGGGGAGCAGTACTTC
CASSYDTSGRAGEQYF
>TRBV4-2|NA|TRBJ2-7|TRBD2
TGTGCCAGCAGCCAAATAGCGGGAGACTACGAGCAGTACTTC
CASSQIAGDYEQYF